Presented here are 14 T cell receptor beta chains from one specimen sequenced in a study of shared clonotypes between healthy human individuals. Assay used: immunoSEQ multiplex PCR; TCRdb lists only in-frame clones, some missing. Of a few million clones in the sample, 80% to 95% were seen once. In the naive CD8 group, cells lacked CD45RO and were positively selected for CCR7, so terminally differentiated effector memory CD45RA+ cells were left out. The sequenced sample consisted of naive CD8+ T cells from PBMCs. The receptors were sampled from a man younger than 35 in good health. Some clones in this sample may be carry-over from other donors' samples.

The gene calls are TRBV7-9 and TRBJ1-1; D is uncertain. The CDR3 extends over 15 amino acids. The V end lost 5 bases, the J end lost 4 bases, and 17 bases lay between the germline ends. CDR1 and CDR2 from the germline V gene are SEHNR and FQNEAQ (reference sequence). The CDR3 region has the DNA TGTGCCAGCAGCCAAACGCTTTTCGGACCCACTGAAGCTTTCTTT. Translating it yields CASSQTLFGPTEAFF.

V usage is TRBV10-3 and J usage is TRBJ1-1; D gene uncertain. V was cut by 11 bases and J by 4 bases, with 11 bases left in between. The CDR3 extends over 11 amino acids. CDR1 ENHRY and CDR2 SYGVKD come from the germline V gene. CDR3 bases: TGTGCCTCCTCACTTGGCACTGAAGCTTTCTTT. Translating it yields CASSLGTEAFF.

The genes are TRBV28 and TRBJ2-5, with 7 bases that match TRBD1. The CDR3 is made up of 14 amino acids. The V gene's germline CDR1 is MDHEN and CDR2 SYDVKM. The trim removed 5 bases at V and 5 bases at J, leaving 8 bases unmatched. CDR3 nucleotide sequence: TGTGCCAGCAGTCCAAACAGGGGTGCGGAGACCCAGTACTTC. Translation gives CASSPNRGAETQYF.

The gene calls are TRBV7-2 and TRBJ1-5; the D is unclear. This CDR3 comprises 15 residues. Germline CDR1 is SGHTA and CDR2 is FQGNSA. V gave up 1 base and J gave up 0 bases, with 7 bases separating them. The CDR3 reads CASSLGLGSNQPQHF. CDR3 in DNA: TGTGCCAGCAGCTTAGGGCTTGGTAGCAATCAGCCCCAGCATTTT.

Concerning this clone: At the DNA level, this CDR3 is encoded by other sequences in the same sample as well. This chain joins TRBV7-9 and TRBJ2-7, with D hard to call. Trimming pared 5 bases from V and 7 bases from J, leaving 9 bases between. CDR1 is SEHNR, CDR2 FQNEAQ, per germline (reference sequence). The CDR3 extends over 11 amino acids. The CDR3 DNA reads TGTGCCAGCAGCCTGACACATGAGCAGTACTTC. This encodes CASSLTHEQYF.

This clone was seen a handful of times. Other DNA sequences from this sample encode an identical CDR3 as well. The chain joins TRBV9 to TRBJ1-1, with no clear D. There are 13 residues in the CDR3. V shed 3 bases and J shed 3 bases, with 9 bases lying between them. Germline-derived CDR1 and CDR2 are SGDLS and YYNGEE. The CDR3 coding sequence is TGTGCCAGCAGCGAGGGCGGGGACACTGAAGCTTTCTTT. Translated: CASSEGGDTEAFF.

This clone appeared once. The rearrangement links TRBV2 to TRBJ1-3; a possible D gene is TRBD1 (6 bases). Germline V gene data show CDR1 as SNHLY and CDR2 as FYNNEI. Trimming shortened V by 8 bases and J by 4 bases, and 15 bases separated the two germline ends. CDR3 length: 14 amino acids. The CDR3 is CASVSRGLGNTIYF. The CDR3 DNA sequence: TGTGCCAGCGTATCCAGGGGACTAGGAAACACCATATATTTT.

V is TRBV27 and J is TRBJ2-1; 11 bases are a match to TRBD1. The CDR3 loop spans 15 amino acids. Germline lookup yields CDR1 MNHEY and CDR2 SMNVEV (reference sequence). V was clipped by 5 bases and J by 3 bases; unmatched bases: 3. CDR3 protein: CASSRTGGVYNEQFF. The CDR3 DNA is TGTGCCAGCAGTAGGACAGGGGGCGTCTACAATGAGCAGTTCTTC.

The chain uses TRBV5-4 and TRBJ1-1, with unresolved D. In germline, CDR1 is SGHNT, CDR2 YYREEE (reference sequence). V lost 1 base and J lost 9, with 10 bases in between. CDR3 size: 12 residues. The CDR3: CASSLKNTQAFF. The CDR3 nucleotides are TGTGCCAGCAGCTTGAAGAATACGCAAGCTTTCTTT.

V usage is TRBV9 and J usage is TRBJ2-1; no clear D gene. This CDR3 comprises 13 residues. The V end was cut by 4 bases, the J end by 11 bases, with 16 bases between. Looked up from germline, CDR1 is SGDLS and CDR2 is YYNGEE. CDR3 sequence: CASSPQAWPQQFF. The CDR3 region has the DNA TGTGCCAGCAGCCCCCAAGCGTGGCCTCAGCAGTTCTTC.

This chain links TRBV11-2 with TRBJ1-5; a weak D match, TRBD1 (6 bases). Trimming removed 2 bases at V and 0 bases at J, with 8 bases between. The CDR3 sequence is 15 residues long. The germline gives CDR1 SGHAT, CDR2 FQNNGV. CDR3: CASSLQGFSNQPQHF. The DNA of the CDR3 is TGTGCCAGCAGCTTACAGGGGTTTAGCAATCAGCCCCAGCATTTT.

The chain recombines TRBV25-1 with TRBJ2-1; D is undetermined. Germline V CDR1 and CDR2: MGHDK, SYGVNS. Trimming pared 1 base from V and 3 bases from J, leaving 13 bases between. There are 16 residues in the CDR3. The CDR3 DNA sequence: TGTGCCAGCAGTGAATTCGTCATAGGCGGCTACAATGAGCAGTTCTTC. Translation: CASSEFVIGGYNEQFF.

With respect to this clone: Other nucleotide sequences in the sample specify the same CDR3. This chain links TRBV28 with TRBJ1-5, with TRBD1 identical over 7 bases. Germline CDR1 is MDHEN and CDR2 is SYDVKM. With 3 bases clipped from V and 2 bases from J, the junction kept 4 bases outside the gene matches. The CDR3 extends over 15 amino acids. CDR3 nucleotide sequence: TGTGCCAGCAGTTTGGAGGGGGCTGGCAATCAGCCCCAGCATTTT. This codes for CASSLEGAGNQPQHF.

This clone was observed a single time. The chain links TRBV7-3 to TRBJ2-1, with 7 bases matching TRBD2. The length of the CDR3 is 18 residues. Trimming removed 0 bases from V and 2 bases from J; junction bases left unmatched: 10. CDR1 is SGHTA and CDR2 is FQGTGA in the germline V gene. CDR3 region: CASSLTAGTSATYNEQFF. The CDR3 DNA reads TGTGCCAGCAGCTTAACGGCGGGAACTAGCGCCACCTACAATGAGCAGTTCTTC.